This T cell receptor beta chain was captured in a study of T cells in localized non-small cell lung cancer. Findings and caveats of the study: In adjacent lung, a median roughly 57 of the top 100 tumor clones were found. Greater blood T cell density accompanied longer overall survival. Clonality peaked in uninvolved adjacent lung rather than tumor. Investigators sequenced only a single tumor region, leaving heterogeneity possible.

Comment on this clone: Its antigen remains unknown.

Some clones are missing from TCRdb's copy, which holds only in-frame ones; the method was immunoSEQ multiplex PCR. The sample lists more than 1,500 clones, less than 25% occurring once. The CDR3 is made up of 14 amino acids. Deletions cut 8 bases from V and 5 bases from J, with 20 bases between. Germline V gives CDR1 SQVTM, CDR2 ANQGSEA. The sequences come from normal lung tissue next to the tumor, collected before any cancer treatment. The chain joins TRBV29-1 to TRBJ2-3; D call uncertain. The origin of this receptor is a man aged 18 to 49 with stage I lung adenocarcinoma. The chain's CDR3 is CSPRAATLGDTQYF. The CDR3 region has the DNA TGCAGCCCCCGAGCCGCGACCCTGGGAGATACGCAGTATTTT.